A single sample gave rise to the 12 T cell receptor beta chains below, sequenced in a study of T cell responses to AZD1222 COVID-19 vaccine. The assay was immunoSEQ multiplex PCR, and TCRdb's table has in-frame clones only and misses some. The profile covers fewer than 150,000 clones, with around 89% appearing a single time and roughly 6.9% taken by the ten largest. Material: peripheral blood, obtained 28 days after the second AZD1222 dose. These receptors were obtained from an adult who received the AZD1222 COVID-19 vaccine.

DNA of the CDR3: TGTGCCAGCAGCTTTGGGCAGGGCGAGGCTTTCTTT. Its translation is CASSFGQGEAFF. The chain has TRBV7-9 and TRBJ1-1; possibly TRBD1 for D (5 bases). The CDR3 loop spans 12 amino acids. Germline V lookup: CDR1 SEHNR, CDR2 FQNEAQ (reference sequence). The ends were cut back, 3 bases at V and 11 bases at J, with 13 bases in the middle.

This chain joins TRBV24-1 and TRBJ2-7; TRBD2 is a possible D gene (6 bases). Germline values: CDR1 KGHDR, CDR2 SFDVKD. V gave up 3 bases and J gave up 6 bases, with 17 bases separating them. The CDR3 sequence is 15 residues long. The CDR3 sequence: CATSDPSGSAGEQYF. DNA for the CDR3: TGTGCCACCAGTGATCCCAGTGGGTCAGCGGGCGAGCAGTACTTC.

V usage is TRBV7-9 and J usage is TRBJ2-7; D call uncertain. Germline CDR1 reads SEHNR; CDR2 reads FQNEAQ (reference sequence). This CDR3 is 12 amino acids long. Trimming left V 5 bases short and J 6 bases short, with 11 bases between. The CDR3 DNA reads as TGTGCCAGCAGCCGAATACGCGGCGAGCAGTACTTC. This encodes CASSRIRGEQYF. The whole variable domain, filled in from reference TRBV7-9 and TRBJ2-7, reads DTGVSQNPRHKITKRGQNVTFRCDPISEHNRLYWYRQTLGQGPEFLTYFQNEAQLEKSRLLSDRFSAERPKGSFSTLEIQRTEQGDSAMYLCASSRIRGEQYFGPGTRLTVT.

The chain employs TRBV5-4 and TRBJ2-7; TRBD2 matches at 8 bases. Losses at the gene ends were 1 base for V and 4 bases for J; bases not matched to a gene: 10. This CDR3 is 16 amino acids long. Germline assignment: CDR1 SGHNT and CDR2 YYREEE (reference sequence). The CDR3 sequence is CASSLLPAGGAYEQYF. In DNA form, the CDR3 reads TGTGCCAGCAGCTTGCTCCCAGCCGGGGGGGCTTACGAGCAGTACTTC.

V is TRBV5-1 and J is TRBJ1-4; 9 bases align to TRBD1. V dropped 3 bases and J dropped 7; count of bases not matched to a gene: 4. Germline values: CDR1 SGHRS, CDR2 YFSETQ. CDR3 length equals 14 residues. CDR3 residues: CASSSGQGSEKLFF. In DNA, the CDR3 is TGCGCCAGCAGCTCAGGACAGGGGAGTGAAAAACTGTTTTTT.

The chain joins TRBV7-8 to TRBJ2-7; 10 bases map to TRBD1. The CDR3 is 16 amino acids. Germline-derived CDR1 and CDR2 are SGHVS and FQNEAQ. J lost 4 bases, V lost 4 bases, and 10 bases had no gene match. In nucleotides, the CDR3 is TGTGCCAGCAGCTCCGCCCCGGGACAGGGGAGGTACGAGCAGTACTTC. The encoded protein is CASSSAPGQGRYEQYF. Combining the CDR3 with reference TRBV7-8 and TRBJ2-7 gives the whole variable domain GAGVSQSPRYKVAKRGQDVALRCDPISGHVSLFWYQQALGQGPEFLTYFQNEAQLDKSGLPSDRFFAERPEGSVSTLKIQRTQQEDSAVYLCASSSAPGQGRYEQYFGPGTRLTVT.

DNA for the CDR3: TGTGCCAGCAGTGAATCGGGCTCCGGGACAGGGCGGACCGGGGAGCTGTTTTTT. Translation: CASSESGSGTGRTGELFF. This chain connects TRBV25-1 to TRBJ2-2; the match to TRBD1 covers 9 bases. The junction had 11 bases not matched to a gene; V was cut back by 1 base and J by 5 bases. Germline assignment: CDR1 MGHDK and CDR2 SYGVNS. The CDR3 runs 18 residues.

The chain joins TRBV2 to TRBJ2-7; TRBD1 agrees at 7 bases. The CDR3 has 12 residues. The V gene end was trimmed by 9 bases and the J gene end by 4 bases; junction bases not matched to a gene: 6. The V gene's germline CDR1 is SNHLY and CDR2 FYNNEI. In DNA form, the CDR3 reads TGTGCCAGTTGCAGGGGGACATACGAGCAGTACTTC. This translates into CASCRGTYEQYF.

This chain links TRBV11-2 with TRBJ2-2; the D is unclear. This CDR3 has 14 amino acids. Looked up from germline, CDR1 is SGHAT and CDR2 is FQNNGV. V shed 7 bases and J shed 4 bases, with 13 bases lying between them. CDR3 amino acids: CASTPAPATGELFF. The CDR3 DNA sequence: TGTGCCAGCACCCCCGCGCCGGCCACCGGGGAGCTGTTTTTT.

The rearrangement links TRBV7-6 to TRBJ2-3, with TRBD2 identical over 7 bases. Germline values: CDR1 SGHVS, CDR2 FNYEAQ. After removal of 2 bases from V and 6 bases from J, the junction contained 20 bases not matched to a gene. This CDR3 is 19 amino acids long. The CDR3 DNA is TGTGCCAGCAGCTTAATCCCCCCTCTCTCTAACCTAGCGGTTGATACGCAGTATTTT. This encodes CASSLIPPLSNLAVDTQYF.

The CDR3 DNA reads TGCGCCAGCAAGACGGGGGACACCAAAAACATTCAGTACTTC. Its protein is CASKTGDTKNIQYF. The gene calls are TRBV5-1 and TRBJ2-4; D may correspond to TRBD1 or TRBD2 (6 bases each). The CDR3 is 14 amino acids. Germline-derived CDR1 and CDR2 are SGHRS and YFSETQ. The germline V and J ends were trimmed by 6 bases and 2 bases, with 12 bases remaining between them. Using reference TRBV5-1 and TRBJ2-4 for the parts outside the CDR3, the full variable domain is KAGVTQTPRYLIKTRGQQVTLSCSPISGHRSVSWYQQTPGQGLQFLFEYFSETQRNKGNFPGRFSGRQFSNSRSEMNVSTLELGDSALYLCASKTGDTKNIQYFGAGTRLSVL.

The chain carries TRBV24-1 and TRBJ2-2, with 8 bases identical to TRBD2. The junction had 12 bases not matched to a gene; V was cut back by 9 bases and J by 7 bases. Per the germline V gene, CDR1 is KGHDR and CDR2 is SFDVKD. The CDR3 is made up of 15 amino acids. CDR3 DNA: TGTGCCACCTCCTCGGGAGGGATGGTAGACGGGGAGCTGTTTTTT. Its protein is CATSSGGMVDGELFF.